A selection of T cell receptor beta chains follows, all from one sample in a study of identical twins. MiXCR was run by TCRdb on the 5' RACE reads, yielding one entry per CDR3 protein. The table includes 200,000 or so distinct CDR3 sequences, about 15% detected once. These same records also appear under a second study, on T cells expressing NK-cell markers.

Material: CD8+ T cells sorted from blood. These receptors all come from a woman aged 18-29 years in good health. Both conserved end residues are part of each CDR3. A D gene is named only where the DNA matches it firmly. A clone size is listed for some rows: how often the clone was seen (once, few, many), or a class if it is expanded.

v_gene,j_gene,d_gene,abundance,CDR3aa,CDR3nt
TRBV2,TRBJ2-3,TRBD2,NA,CASSSMTSGSTDTQYF,TGTGCCAGCAGTTCTATGACTAGCGGGAGCACAGATACGCAGTATTTT
TRBV7-9,TRBJ2-1,NA,many,CASSSGLINNEQFF,TGTGCCAGCAGCTCCGGCCTCATCAACAATGAGCAGTTCTTC
TRBV4-1,TRBJ2-1,NA,NA,CASSQEGQRGEQFF,TGCGCCAGCAGCCAAGAAGGGCAAAGAGGTGAGCAGTTCTTC
TRBV24-1,TRBJ1-1,TRBD1,NA,CATSDQQGEAFF,TGTGCCACCAGTGACCAACAGGGGGAAGCTTTCTTT
TRBV7-9,TRBJ1-1,NA,NA,CASSPIGGVAFF,TGTGCCAGCAGCCCGATCGGGGGGGTAGCTTTCTTT
TRBV20-1,TRBJ2-1,NA,NA,CSVASHNEQFF,TGCAGTGTCGCCAGCCACAATGAGCAGTTCTTC
TRBV7-8,TRBJ2-1,TRBD2,NA,CASERGPLLSSYNEQFF,TGTGCCAGCGAGCGGGGGCCATTGTTGAGCTCCTACAATGAGCAGTTCTTC
TRBV30,TRBJ2-2,NA,many,CAWRSGELFF,TGTGCCTGGAGGTCCGGGGAGCTGTTTTTT
TRBV3-1,TRBJ1-3,TRBD1,few,CASSPGGTGNTIYF,TGTGCCAGCAGCCCAGGGGGCACTGGAAACACCATATATTTT
TRBV6-1,TRBJ2-5,TRBD2,few,CASLTVLAGGQETQYF,TGTGCCAGTTTAACAGTCCTAGCGGGGGGACAAGAGACCCAGTACTTC
TRBV27,TRBJ2-3,TRBD2,few,CASTPSGGQSTDTQYF,TGTGCCAGCACCCCCAGCGGGGGCCAAAGCACAGATACGCAGTATTTT
TRBV7-3,TRBJ1-1,NA,NA,CASSLLLGTEAFF,TGTGCCAGCAGCTTACTGTTGGGCACTGAAGCTTTCTTT
TRBV9,TRBJ2-6,NA,NA,CASSVEGGPSSGANVLTF,TGTGCCAGCAGCGTAGAAGGAGGCCCCAGCTCTGGGGCCAACGTCCTGACTTTC
TRBV2,TRBJ2-3,NA,NA,CASEAEGAVLLDTQYF,TGTGCCAGCGAGGCGGAGGGGGCCGTCTTATTAGATACGCAGTATTTT
TRBV7-9,TRBJ2-1,NA,few,CASSRGWGTPNEQFF,TGTGCCAGCAGCAGGGGGTGGGGAACCCCCAATGAGCAGTTCTTC
TRBV6-2/TRBV6-3,TRBJ2-3,TRBD1,NA,CASSYFPAGQEGDTQYF,TGTGCCAGCAGTTATTTTCCGGCCGGACAGGAAGGAGATACGCAGTATTTT
TRBV7-9,TRBJ2-2,TRBD2,NA,CASSSTSGRNTGELFF,TGTGCCAGCAGCTCCACTAGCGGGAGGAACACCGGGGAGCTGTTTTTT
TRBV29-1,TRBJ1-1,NA,NA,CSAPTANTEAFF,TGCAGCGCACCGACAGCGAACACTGAAGCTTTCTTT
TRBV7-9,TRBJ2-1,NA,few,CASSLSNPGQFF,TGTGCCAGCAGCTTGTCCAATCCTGGGCAGTTCTTC
TRBV29-1,TRBJ2-1,NA,NA,CSVELRGVGDEQFF,TGCAGCGTTGAGTTGCGGGGCGTGGGGGATGAGCAGTTCTTC
TRBV20-1,TRBJ1-1,TRBD1,NA,CSASKVGTANTEAFF,TGCAGTGCTAGTAAGGTGGGGACAGCGAACACTGAAGCTTTCTTT
TRBV11-2,TRBJ2-5,NA,few,CASSLGSGRMETQYF,TGTGCCAGCAGCTTAGGAAGCGGAAGGATGGAGACCCAGTACTTC
TRBV11-2,TRBJ2-7,NA,NA,CASSFWTDGSEQYF,TGTGCCAGCAGCTTTTGGACCGACGGAAGCGAGCAGTACTTC
TRBV4-3,TRBJ2-1,TRBD2,NA,CASSHGLAGGFEQFF,TGCGCCAGCAGCCATGGACTAGCGGGAGGATTTGAGCAGTTCTTC
TRBV7-3,TRBJ2-5,NA,NA,CASSNKPGEETQYF,TGTGCCAGCAGCAATAAGCCCGGGGAAGAGACCCAGTACTTC
TRBV7-2,TRBJ2-7,TRBD2,many,CASSLGLAAYEQYF,TGTGCCAGCAGCTTAGGGCTAGCGGCCTACGAGCAGTACTTC